Given below is one T cell receptor (beta chain) in context. What it binds is unknown. This record belongs to a study of CD8 T cells in ankylosing spondylitis. The CDR3 totals 15 residues. Germline V gene data show CDR1 as SQVTM and CDR2 as ANQGSEA. V dropped 6 bases and J dropped 4; count of bases not matched to a gene: 12. Overall study results and limits: Disease-associated clonotypes exhibited CD8+ identity and were relatively infrequent in peripheral blood. About 8 highly homologous variants made up a TCR beta motif, and this motif appeared characteristic of ankylosing spondylitis blood. Reactive arthritis synovial fluid and blood were previously reported to contain some motif variants. Disease-linked clones reportedly concentrated significantly in matched ankylosing spondylitis synovial fluid.

Libraries for TCR beta were made by quantitative 5'-RACE with molecular barcodes. MiXCR, run by TCRdb on the 5' RACE reads, gives a single entry per CDR3 protein. The sample has 450,000 to 550,000 distinct CDR3 sequences, 5.3% seen once. Material for sequencing was blood, either unsorted or a sorted T cell fraction (not recorded which). The sequence was collected from a male donor with ankylosing spondylitis. This chain uses TRBV29-1 with TRBJ2-1; 7 nucleotides match TRBD2. For the CDR3, the DNA is TGCAGCGTGACAACTTTGCTAGCGGCGTACAATGAGCAGTTCTTC. This gives the protein CSVTTLLAAYNEQFF.